The 6 T cell receptor beta chains below come from one sample, sequenced in a study of blood T cell repertoires in COVID-19. TCRdb's copy holds only in-frame clones and misses some; the assay was immunoSEQ multiplex PCR. The sample includes hundreds of thousands of clones, 84% seen only once; the top ten take less than 20%. Sequenced input: peripheral blood. The receptors derive from a woman of 80 years or more with active or convalescent COVID-19.

This clone was recorded only once. In DNA form, the CDR3 reads TGTGCCACCAGCAGAGGGCCGGGGGCAACTAATGAAAAACTGTTTTTT. Translated, it gives CATSRGPGATNEKLFF. This chain connects TRBV15 to TRBJ1-4; D is possibly TRBD1 (5 bases). There are 16 residues in the CDR3. V shed 1 base and J shed 0 bases, with 9 bases lying between them. Germline V gene data show CDR1 as LNHNV and CDR2 as YYDKDF (reference sequence).

The chain employs TRBV19 and TRBJ2-3; 7 positions match TRBD2. V shed 2 bases and J 4 bases; nucleotides not matched to a gene: 12. Per germline, CDR1 LNHDA and CDR2 SQIVND (reference sequence). The CDR3 has 17 amino acids. The CDR3 region is CASSIQSGGGPPDTQYF. The CDR3 nucleotides are TGTGCCAGTAGTATACAGAGTGGGGGAGGGCCCCCAGATACGCAGTATTTT.

The V and J genes are TRBV30 and TRBJ2-7; the D is unclear. The CDR3 contains 14 residues. The germline V gene has CDR1 GTSNPN and CDR2 SVGIG (reference sequence). V was shortened by 2 bases and J by 2 bases, with 13 bases between the two germline ends. CDR3 DNA: TGTGCCTGGAGTCGTCAGGCTTTACCCTACGAGCAGTACTTC. Residues: CAWSRQALPYEQYF. The variable domain in full, with the rest retrieved from reference TRBV30 and TRBJ2-7, is SQTIHQWPATLVQPVGSPLSLECTVEGTSNPNLYWYRQAAGRGLQLLFYSVGIGQISSEVPQNLSASRPQDRQFILSSKKLLLSDSGFYLCAWSRQALPYEQYFGPGTRLTVT.

In its sample, this clone was seen once. This rearrangement joins TRBV24-1 to TRBJ2-3; TRBD2 agrees at 9 bases. Germline V lookup: CDR1 KGHDR, CDR2 SFDVKD. J was trimmed by 3 bases and V by 6 bases; bases with no gene match: 6. This CDR3 contains 15 residues. The CDR3 DNA sequence: TGTGCCACCAGTTCCCGCGGGGGGGCTACAGATACGCAGTATTTT. Translation: CATSSRGGATDTQYF.

The J gene is TRBJ2-2, the V gene TRBV18; 7 bases map to TRBD1. V was clipped by 4 bases and J by 4 bases; unmatched bases: 9. Per the germline V gene, CDR1 is KGHSH and CDR2 is LQKENI. The CDR3 extends over 16 amino acids. The CDR3 reads CASSLNRGRSTGELFF. The CDR3 DNA is TGTGCCAGCTCACTAAACAGGGGAAGAAGCACCGGGGAGCTGTTTTTT.

The chain recombines TRBV29-1 with TRBJ1-2; D gene ambiguous. The CDR3 has 13 residues. Trimming pared 0 bases from V and 8 bases from J, leaving 13 bases between. Germline values: CDR1 SQVTM, CDR2 ANQGSEA. In nucleotides, the CDR3 is TGCAGCGTTGAAGATGTTCAGGCCCGGGGCTACACCTTC. Translation: CSVEDVQARGYTF.